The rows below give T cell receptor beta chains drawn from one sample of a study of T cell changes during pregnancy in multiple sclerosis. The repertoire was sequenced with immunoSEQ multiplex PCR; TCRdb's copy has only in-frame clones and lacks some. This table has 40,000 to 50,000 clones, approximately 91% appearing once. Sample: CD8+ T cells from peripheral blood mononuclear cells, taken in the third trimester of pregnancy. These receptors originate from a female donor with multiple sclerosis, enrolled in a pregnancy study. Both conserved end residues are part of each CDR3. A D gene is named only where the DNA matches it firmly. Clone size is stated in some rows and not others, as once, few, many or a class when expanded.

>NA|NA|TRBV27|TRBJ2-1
CASSEGSNEQFF
TGTGCCAGCTCCGAGGGAAGCAATGAGCAGTTCTTC
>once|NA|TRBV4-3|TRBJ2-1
CASSQDRGAYNEQFF
TGCGCCAGCAGCCAAGATAGAGGCGCTTACAATGAGCAGTTCTTC
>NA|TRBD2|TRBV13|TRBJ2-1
CASSLGLAGRLNEQFF
TGTGCCAGCAGCTTAGGACTAGCGGGAAGGTTAAATGAGCAGTTCTTC
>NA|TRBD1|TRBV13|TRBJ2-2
CASSYGTGGPGGRTGELFF
TGTGCCAGCAGCTACGGGACAGGGGGCCCGGGAGGGCGCACCGGGGAGCTGTTTTTT
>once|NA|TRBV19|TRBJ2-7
CASSIDRGYEQYF
TGTGCCAGTAGTATAGATCGGGGATACGAGCAGTACTTC
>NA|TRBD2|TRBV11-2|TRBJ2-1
CASSSTSAHNEQFF
TGTGCCAGCAGCTCGACTAGCGCCCACAATGAGCAGTTCTTC
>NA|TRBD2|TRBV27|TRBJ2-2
CASTRGVLSGELFF
TGTGCCAGCACCCGGGGGGTCCTCTCCGGGGAGCTGTTTTTT
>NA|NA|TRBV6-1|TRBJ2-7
CASSKSTAYEQYF
TGTGCCAGCAGTAAAAGTACTGCCTACGAGCAGTACTTC
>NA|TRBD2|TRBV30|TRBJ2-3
CAWGGTSDTDTQYF
TGTGCCTGGGGTGGGACTAGCGACACAGATACGCAGTATTTT
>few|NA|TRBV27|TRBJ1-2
CASSLSRVNYGYTF
TGTGCCAGCAGTTTATCGAGGGTTAACTATGGCTACACCTTC
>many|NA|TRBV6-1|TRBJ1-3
CASSDLTGSGNTIYF
TGTGCCAGCAGTGATTTAACAGGCTCTGGAAACACCATATATTTT
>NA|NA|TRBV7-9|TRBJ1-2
CASSLAATANYGYTF
TGTGCCAGCAGCTTAGCAGCGACAGCTAACTATGGCTACACCTTC
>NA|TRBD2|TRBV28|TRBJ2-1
CASSWTSGAYNEQFF
TGTGCCAGCAGTTGGACTAGCGGAGCGTACAATGAGCAGTTCTTC
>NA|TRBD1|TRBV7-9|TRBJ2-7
CASSPAGQGAYEQYF
TGTGCCAGCAGCCCCGCGGGACAGGGAGCCTACGAGCAGTACTTC
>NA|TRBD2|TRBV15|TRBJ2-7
CATSRDPSGAYEQYF
TGTGCCACCAGCAGAGACCCTAGCGGGGCCTACGAGCAGTACTTC
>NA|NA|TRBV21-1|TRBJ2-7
CASSKESGAVRPYEQYF
TGTGCCAGCAGCAAAGAAAGCGGGGCGGTCCGACCGTACGAGCAGTACTTC
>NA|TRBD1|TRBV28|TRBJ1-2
CASLQGDYGYTF
TGTGCCAGTTTACAGGGGGACTATGGCTACACCTTC
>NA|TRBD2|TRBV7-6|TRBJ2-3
CASSLLPSASGNTDTQYF
TGTGCCAGCAGCCTCCTACCATCGGCTAGCGGGAACACAGATACGCAGTATTTT